This T cell receptor delta chain was recovered during a study of Vδ1+ human thymocytes. In the case of this clone: What it recognizes is unknown.

After alphabeta T cell depletion, CD3+ Vdelta1+ Vdelta2- thymocytes were sorted. Purity of the sorted Vdelta1+ thymocytes ranged from 98% to 99.6%. The CDR3 has 21 residues. Germline V lookup: CDR1 TSWWSYY, CDR2 QGS. The V end lost 3 bases, the J end lost 0 bases, and 29 bases lay between the germline ends. Sequences come from RNA converted to cDNA by reverse transcription. CDR3 amplicons came from multiplex PCR with pooled V-gene forward and constant-region reverse primers. TCRdb re-analyzed the multiplex PCR reads via CATT. The sample records roughly 76,000 delta-chain clones, more than 30% being singletons. Regarding the study as a whole: Thymic TRG and TRD repertoires appeared highly polyclonal, with Gaussian CDR3 length distributions.

The receptor was derived from a boy younger than two who had congenital heart surgery. The chain has TRDV1 and TRDJ1, with D possibly being TRDD3 (10 bases). The material sequenced was Vdelta1+ gamma-delta thymocytes from the thymus. Regarding subset: FACS-sorted CD3+ TCRalphabeta- TCRVdelta1+ TCRVdelta2- thymocytes. The CDR3, as DNA: TGTGCTCTTGGGGACCTAAGGCCTTCCTACTTACTGGGGGATTACACCGATAAACTCATCTTT. Protein: CALGDLRPSYLLGDYTDKLIF.